This T cell receptor (beta chain) was profiled in a study of blood T cell repertoires in COVID-19. Only in-frame clones appear in the TCRdb table, and some are missing; sequencing was by immunoSEQ multiplex PCR. The profile covers under 250,000 clones, with roughly nine tenths appearing a single time and over 0.75% taken by the ten largest. While infection was still active, Seattle patients were enrolled and then followed longitudinally. Germline assignment: CDR1 MNHEY and CDR2 SVGEGT. The CDR3 totals 15 residues. The junction had 3 bases not matched to a gene; V was cut back by 6 bases and J by 2 bases.

Material for sequencing was peripheral blood. This clonotype was sampled from a man aged 60-69 years with COVID-19, enrolled during active disease. The V and J genes are TRBV6-2 or TRBV6-3 and TRBJ2-2, with 10 bases that match TRBD2. The DNA of the CDR3 is TGTGCCAGCAGCCTAGCGGGAGCCAACACCGGGGAGCTGTTTTTT. Protein product: CASSLAGANTGELFF.